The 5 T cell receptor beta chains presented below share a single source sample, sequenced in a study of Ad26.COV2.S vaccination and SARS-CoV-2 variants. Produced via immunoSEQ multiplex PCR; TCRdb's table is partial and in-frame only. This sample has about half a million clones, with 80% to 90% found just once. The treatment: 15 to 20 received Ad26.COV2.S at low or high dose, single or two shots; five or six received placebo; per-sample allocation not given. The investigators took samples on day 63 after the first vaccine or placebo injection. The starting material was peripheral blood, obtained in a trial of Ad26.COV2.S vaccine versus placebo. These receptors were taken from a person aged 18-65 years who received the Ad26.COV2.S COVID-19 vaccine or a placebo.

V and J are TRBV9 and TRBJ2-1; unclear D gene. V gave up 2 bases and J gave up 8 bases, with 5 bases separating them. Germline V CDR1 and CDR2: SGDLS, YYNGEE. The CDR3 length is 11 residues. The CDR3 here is CASSVDYEQFF. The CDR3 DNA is TGTGCCAGCAGCGTCGATTATGAGCAGTTCTTC.

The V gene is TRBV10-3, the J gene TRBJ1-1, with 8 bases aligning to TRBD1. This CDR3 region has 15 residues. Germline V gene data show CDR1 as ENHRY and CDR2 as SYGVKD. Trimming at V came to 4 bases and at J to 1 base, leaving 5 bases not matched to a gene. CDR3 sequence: CAISGIDRGNTEAFF. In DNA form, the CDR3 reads TGTGCCATCAGTGGGATAGACAGGGGGAACACTGAAGCTTTCTTT.

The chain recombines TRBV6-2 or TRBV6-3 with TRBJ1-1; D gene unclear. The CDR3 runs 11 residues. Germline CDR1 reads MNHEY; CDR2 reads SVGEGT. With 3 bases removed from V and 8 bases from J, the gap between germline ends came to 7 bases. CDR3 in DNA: TGTGCCAGCAGTTATCCGGGGGAAGCTTTCTTT. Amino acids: CASSYPGEAFF.

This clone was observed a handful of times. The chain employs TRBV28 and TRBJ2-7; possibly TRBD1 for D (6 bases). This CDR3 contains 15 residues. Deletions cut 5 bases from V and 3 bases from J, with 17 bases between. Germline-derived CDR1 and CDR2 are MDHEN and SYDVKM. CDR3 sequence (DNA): TGTGCCAGCAGTGACAGGACAAGAGGGAACTACGAGCAGTACTTC. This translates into CASSDRTRGNYEQYF.

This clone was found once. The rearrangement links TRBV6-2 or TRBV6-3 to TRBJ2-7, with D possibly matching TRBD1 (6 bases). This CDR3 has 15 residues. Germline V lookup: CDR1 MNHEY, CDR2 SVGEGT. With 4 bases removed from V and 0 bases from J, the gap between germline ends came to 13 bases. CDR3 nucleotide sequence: TGTGCCAGCAGTTTTAAAGACAGGTTCTCCTACGAGCAGTACTTC. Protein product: CASSFKDRFSYEQYF.